The T cell receptor beta chain under discussion was sequenced for a study of T cell responses to AZD1222 COVID-19 vaccine. Findings and caveats of the study: Spike-specific TCR depth and breadth grew after two AZD1222 doses. Unmutated variant regions are reportedly the target of nearly half of TCRs that are spike-specific. Most donors were white British and more were female, and clonal diversity was possibly underestimated.

There are 14 residues in the CDR3. V lost 2 bases, J lost 4 bases, and 11 bases lay in between. Germline loops: CDR1 KGHSH, CDR2 LQKENI. Pooling of second doses given at about 4 or about 12 weeks was done. Turning to this clone: Its antigen is currently unknown.

TCRdb's table, derived via immunoSEQ multiplex PCR, lists solely in-frame clones and lacks some. The sample consists of over 150,000 clones, 90% to 95% of them appearing once. The origin of this receptor is an adult who received the AZD1222 COVID-19 vaccine. The material was peripheral blood, obtained 28 days after the second AZD1222 dose. V usage is TRBV18 and J usage is TRBJ1-2, with D perhaps TRBD1 (6 bases). The CDR3: CASSPGGASYGYTF. CDR3 bases: TGTGCCAGCTCACCAGGGGGCGCCAGCTATGGCTACACCTTC.